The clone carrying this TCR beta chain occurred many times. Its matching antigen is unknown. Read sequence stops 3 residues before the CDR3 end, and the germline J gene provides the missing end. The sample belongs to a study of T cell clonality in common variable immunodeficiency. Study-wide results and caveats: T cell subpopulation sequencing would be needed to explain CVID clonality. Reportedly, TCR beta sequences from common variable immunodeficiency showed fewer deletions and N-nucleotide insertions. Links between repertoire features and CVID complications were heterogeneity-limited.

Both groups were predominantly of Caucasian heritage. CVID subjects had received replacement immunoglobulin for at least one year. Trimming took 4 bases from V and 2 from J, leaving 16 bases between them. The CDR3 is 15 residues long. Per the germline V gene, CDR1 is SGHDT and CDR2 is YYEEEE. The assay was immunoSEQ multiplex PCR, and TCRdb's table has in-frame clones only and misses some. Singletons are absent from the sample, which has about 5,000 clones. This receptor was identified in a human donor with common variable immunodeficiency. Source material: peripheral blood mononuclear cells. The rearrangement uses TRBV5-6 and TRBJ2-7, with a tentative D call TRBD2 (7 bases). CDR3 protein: CASSQGGANPYEQYF. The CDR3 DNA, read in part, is TGTGCCAGCAGCCAAGGGGGGGCAAACCCCTACGAG.